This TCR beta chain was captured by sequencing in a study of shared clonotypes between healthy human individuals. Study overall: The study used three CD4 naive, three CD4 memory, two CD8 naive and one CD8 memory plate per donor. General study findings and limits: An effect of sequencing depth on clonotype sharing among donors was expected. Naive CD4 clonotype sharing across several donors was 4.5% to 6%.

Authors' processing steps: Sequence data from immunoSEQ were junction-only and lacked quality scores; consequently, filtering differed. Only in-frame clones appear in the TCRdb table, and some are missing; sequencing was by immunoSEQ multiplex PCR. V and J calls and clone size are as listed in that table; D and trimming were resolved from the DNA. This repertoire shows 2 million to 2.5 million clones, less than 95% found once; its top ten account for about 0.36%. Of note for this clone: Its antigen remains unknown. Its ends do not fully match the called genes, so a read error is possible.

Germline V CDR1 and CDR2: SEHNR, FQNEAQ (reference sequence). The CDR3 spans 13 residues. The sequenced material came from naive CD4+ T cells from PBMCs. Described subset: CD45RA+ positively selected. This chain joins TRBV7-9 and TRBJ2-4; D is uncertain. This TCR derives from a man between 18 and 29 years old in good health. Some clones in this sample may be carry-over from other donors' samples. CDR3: CASSFSQSDPHEF. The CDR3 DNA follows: TGTGCCAGCAGCTTCTCACAGTCGGACCCCCATGAGTTC.